The entry below gives a single T cell receptor (beta chain) sequence along with its context. The source of the sample is a study of OX40 agonist ivuxolimab in advanced cancers. Some clones are missing from TCRdb's copy, which holds only in-frame ones; the method was immunoSEQ multiplex PCR. The sample shows over 55,000 clones, roughly nine tenths of them seen only once. Prior autoimmune disease or systemic immunosuppression barred patients. The CDR3 is made up of 14 amino acids. Trimming stripped 6 bases from V and 5 bases from J, with 14 bases between. Germline loops: CDR1 SGHRS, CDR2 YFSETQ. The clonotype originates from an adult with an advanced solid tumor such as melanoma, head and neck, liver or kidney cancer. The material was CD4+ or CD8+ T cells sorted from blood, obtained in a trial of the OX40 agonist ivuxolimab. The chain uses TRBV5-1 and TRBJ2-2; weak D call: TRBD1 (7 bases). The CDR3 reads CASTDRRGTGELFF. CDR3 nucleotide sequence: TGCGCCAGCACGGACAGGAGGGGTACCGGGGAGCTGTTTTTT.